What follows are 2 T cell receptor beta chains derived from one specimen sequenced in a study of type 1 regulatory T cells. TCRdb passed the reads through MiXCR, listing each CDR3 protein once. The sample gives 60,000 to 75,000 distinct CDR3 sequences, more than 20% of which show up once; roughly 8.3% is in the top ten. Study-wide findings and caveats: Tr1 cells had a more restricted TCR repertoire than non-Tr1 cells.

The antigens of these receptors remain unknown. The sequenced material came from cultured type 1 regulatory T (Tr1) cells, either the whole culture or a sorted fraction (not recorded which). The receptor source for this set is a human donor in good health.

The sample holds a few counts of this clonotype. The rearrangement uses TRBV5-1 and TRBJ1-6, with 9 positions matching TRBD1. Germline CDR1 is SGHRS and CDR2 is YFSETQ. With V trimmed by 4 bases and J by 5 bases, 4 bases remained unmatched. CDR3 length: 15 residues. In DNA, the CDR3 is TGCGCCAGCAGCCATCGACAGGGGGATAATTCACCCCTCCACTTT. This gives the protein CASSHRQGDNSPLHF.

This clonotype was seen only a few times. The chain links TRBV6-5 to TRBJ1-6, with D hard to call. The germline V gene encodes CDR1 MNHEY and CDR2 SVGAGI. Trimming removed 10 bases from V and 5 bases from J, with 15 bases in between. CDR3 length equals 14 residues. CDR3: CAISVTSNNSPLHF. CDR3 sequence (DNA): TGTGCCATTTCGGTGACAAGCAATAATTCACCCCTCCACTTT.